The T cell receptor (beta chain) described here comes from a study of blood T cell repertoires in COVID-19 (TCRdb year 2020). About the study as a whole: The collaborator samples originated in the United States, Italy and Spain and spanned the acute and convalescent phases of COVID-19. The samples were drawn from two sources: the first 160 participants of the ongoing ImmuneRACE study, and 1,000 to 1,500 subjects contributed by 6 global collaborators. The repertoires were released in a freely available public database intended as a resource for research on the immune response to SARS-CoV-2. A de-identified subject ID, COVID-19 status, age in years and sex were almost always included in the sample metadata. Where available, HLA class I and class II types were taken from metadata supplied by the sample provider and were not determined by assay-based typing. The prospective study material was composed of cDNA or gDNA derived from T cells, B-cell-depleted T cells, or PBMCs. Deeply sampled blood TCRbeta repertoires from subjects exposed to, actively infected with, or recovered from COVID-19 were included in the dataset. General conclusions and limits of the study: The quantity of clinical and demographic metadata differed by source and by participant and was supplied without curation.

Whole blood was collected in K2EDTA tubes by collaborating institutions according to the institutions' own protocols. Collaborator samples were shipped for TCRbeta analysis as frozen whole blood, isolated PBMCs, or DNA extracted from either sample type. TCRbeta CDR3 regions were amplified from genomic DNA using the immunoSEQ Assay, a bias-controlled multiplex PCR. The original methods were these. The number of nucleated cells in each sample was estimated from the amplification of reference gene primers within the assay. To quantify the absolute abundance of each unique TCRbeta CDR3 rearrangement, sequence reads were collapsed and filtered. Productive Simpson clonality was computed per sample as the square root of Simpson's diversity index over productive rearrangements. Drawn from immuneACCESS, this table holds only the in-frame rearrangements with V and J called that TCRdb kept. Clones are partly lost; checked studies trace under half to an unresolved V gene and leave the rest unexplained. V and J calls and clone size follow that table, whereas D and trimming were derived from the DNA. For this sample there are 150,000 or so clones; approximately 86% appear just once. The ten largest account for more than 1.5% of the sample.

V loses 6 bases of germline sequence and J loses 6 bases, and the interval between the two ends is 9 bases. Taken from cysteine to phenylalanine, the CDR3 has 12 residues. The only DNA kept is the CDR3, 36 bases in frame from the first base. Reading the germline V gene (reference sequence) gives CDR1 LNHDA and CDR2 SQIVND. On this clone itself: Its target antigen remains unknown. Base-call qualities are not available, and no considerably larger clone is one nucleotide away.

The chain is made from TRBV19 and TRBJ1-5, with the D gene uncertain. The receptor was isolated from a woman aged 45-59 years with acute or convalescent COVID-19. Sequencing was done on a sample of peripheral blood. At the DNA level, the sequence is TGTGCCAGTAGGGAGGGTCGTCAGCCCCAGCATTTT. This encodes CASREGRQPQHF.